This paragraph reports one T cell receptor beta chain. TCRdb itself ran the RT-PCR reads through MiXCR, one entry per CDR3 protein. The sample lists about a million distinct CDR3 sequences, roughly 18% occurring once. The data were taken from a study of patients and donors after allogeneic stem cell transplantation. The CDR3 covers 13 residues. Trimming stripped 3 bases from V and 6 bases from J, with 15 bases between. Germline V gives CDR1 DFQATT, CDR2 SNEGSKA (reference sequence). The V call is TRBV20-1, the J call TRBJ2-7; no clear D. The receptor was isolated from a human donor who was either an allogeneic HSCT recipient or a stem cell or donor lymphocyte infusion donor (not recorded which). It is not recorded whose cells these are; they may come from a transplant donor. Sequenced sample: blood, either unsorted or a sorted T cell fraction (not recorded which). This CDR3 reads CSARVVVVGEQYF. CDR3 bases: TGCAGTGCTAGGGTGGTAGTTGTCGGCGAGCAGTACTTC.